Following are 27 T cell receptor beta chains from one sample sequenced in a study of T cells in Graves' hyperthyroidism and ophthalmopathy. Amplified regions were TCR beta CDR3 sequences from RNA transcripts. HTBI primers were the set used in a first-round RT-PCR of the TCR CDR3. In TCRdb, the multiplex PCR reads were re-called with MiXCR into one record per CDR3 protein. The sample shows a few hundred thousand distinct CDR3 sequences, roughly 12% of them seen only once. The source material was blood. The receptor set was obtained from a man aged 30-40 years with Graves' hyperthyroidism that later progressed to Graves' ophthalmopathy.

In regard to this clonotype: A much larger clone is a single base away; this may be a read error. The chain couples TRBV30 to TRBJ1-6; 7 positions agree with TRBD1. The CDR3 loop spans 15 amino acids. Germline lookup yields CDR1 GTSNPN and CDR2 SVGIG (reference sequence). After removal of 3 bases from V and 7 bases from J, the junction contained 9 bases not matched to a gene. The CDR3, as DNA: TGTGCCTGGAGCCGGGGCAAGGGGGCCAATTCACCCCTCCACTTT. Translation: CAWSRGKGANSPLHF.

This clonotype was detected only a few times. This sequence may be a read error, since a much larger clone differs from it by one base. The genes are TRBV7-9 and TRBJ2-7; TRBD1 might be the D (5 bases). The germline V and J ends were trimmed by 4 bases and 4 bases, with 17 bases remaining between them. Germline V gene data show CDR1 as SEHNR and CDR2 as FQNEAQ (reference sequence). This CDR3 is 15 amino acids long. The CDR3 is CASSSPWGGRYEQYF. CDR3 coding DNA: TGTGCCAGCAGCTCCCCATGGGGCGGTCGGTACGAGCAGTACTTC.

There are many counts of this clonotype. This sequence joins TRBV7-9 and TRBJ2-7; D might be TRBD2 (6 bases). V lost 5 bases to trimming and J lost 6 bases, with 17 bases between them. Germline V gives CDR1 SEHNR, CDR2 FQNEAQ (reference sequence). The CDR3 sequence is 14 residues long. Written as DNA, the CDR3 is TGTGCCAGCAGCCCCCGCGGGACGGGCTCCGAGCAGTACTTC. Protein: CASSPRGTGSEQYF.

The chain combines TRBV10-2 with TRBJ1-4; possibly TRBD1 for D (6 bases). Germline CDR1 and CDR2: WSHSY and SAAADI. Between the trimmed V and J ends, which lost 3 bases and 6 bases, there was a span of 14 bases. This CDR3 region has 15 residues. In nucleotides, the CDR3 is TGCGCCAGCAGTGAAACGGGGGCTTGGGATGAAAAACTGTTTTTT. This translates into CASSETGAWDEKLFF.

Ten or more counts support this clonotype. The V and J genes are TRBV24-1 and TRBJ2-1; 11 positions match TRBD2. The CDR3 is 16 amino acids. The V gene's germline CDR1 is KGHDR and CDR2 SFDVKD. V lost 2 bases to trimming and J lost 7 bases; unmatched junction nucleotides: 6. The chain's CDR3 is CATSDSASGGTNEQFF. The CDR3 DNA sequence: TGTGCCACCAGTGATTCTGCTAGCGGGGGGACAAATGAGCAGTTCTTC.

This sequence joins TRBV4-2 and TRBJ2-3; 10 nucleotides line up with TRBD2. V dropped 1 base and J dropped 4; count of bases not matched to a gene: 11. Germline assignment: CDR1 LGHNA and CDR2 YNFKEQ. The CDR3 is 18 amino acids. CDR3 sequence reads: CASSQVGRVAGGADTQYF. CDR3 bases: TGTGCCAGCAGCCAAGTGGGGAGGGTAGCGGGGGGCGCAGATACGCAGTATTTT.

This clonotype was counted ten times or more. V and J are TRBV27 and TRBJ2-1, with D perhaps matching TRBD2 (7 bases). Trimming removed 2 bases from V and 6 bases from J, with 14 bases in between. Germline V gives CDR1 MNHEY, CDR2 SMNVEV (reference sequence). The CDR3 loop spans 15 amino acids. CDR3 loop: CASSLKGGWSNEQFF. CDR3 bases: TGTGCCAGCAGTTTAAAGGGGGGGTGGAGCAATGAGCAGTTCTTC.

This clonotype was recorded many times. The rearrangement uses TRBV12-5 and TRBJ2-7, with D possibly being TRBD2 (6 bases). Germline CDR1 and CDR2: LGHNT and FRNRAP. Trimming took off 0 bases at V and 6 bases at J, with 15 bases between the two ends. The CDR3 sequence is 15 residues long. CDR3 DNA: TGTGCTAGTGGTTTGGTACAAGCGACTAGGCGCGAGCAGTACTTC. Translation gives CASGLVQATRREQYF.

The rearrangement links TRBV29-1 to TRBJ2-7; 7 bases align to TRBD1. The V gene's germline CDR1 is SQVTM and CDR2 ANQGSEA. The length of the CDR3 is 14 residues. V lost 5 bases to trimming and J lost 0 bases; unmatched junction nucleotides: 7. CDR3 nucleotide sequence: TGCAGCGTTCAGGGCAGGGGGAGCTCCTACGAGCAGTACTTC. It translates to CSVQGRGSSYEQYF.

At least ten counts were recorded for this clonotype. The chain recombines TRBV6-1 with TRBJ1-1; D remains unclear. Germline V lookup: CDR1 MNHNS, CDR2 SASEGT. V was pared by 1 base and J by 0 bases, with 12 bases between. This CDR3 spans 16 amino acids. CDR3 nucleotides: TGTGCCAGCAGTGAAGGGCAGCAGCTCATGAACACTGAAGCTTTCTTT. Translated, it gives CASSEGQQLMNTEAFF.

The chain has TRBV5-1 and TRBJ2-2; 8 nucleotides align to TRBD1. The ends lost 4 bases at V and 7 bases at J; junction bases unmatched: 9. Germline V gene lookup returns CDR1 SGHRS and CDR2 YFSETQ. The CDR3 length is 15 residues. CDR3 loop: CASSDRTGRVGELFF. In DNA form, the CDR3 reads TGCGCCAGCAGCGACCGGACAGGGCGAGTCGGGGAGCTGTTTTTT.

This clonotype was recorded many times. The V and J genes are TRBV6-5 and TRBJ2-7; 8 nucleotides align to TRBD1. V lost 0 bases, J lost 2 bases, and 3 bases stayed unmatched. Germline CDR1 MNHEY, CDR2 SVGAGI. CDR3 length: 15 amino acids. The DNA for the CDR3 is TGTGCCAGCAGTTACTCTGGACAGGGCCCCTACGAGCAGTACTTC. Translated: CASSYSGQGPYEQYF.

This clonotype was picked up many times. CDR3 residues: CASNAYNEQFF. The CDR3, as DNA: TGCGCCAGCAACGCCTACAATGAGCAGTTCTTC. The genes are TRBV5-1 and TRBJ2-1; D uncertain. Between the trimmed V and J ends, which lost 6 bases and 2 bases, there was a span of 3 bases. Germline assignment: CDR1 SGHRS and CDR2 YFSETQ. The CDR3 length is 11 residues.

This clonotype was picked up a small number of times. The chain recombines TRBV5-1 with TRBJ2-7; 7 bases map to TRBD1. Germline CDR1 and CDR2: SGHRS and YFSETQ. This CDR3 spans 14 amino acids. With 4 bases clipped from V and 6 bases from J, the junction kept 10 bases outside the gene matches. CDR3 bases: TGCGCCAGCAGCCCAACGGACAGGCTTCCCGAGCAGTACTTC. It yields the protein CASSPTDRLPEQYF.

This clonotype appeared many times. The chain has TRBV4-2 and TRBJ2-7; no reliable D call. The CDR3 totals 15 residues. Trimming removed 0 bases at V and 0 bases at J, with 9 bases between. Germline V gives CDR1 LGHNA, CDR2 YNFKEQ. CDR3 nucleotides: TGTGCCAGCAGCCAAGAAATGGTCGGCTCCTACGAGCAGTACTTC. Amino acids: CASSQEMVGSYEQYF.

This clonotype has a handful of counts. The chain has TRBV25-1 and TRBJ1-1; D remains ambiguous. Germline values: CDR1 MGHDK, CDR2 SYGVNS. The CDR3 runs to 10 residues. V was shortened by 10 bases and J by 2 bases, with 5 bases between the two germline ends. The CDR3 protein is CATFNTEAFF. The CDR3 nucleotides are TGTGCCACCTTCAACACTGAAGCTTTCTTT. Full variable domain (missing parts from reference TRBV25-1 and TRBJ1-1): EADIYQTPRYLVIGTGKKITLECSQTMGHDKMYWYQQDPGMELHLIHYSYGVNSTEKGDLSSESTVSRIRTEHFPLTLESARPSHTSQYLCATFNTEAFFGQGTRLTVV.

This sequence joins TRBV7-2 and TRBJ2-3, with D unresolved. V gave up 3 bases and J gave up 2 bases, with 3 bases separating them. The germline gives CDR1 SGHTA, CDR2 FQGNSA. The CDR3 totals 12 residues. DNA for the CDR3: TGTGCCAGCAGCTTCTACACAGATACGCAGTATTTT. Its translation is CASSFYTDTQYF.

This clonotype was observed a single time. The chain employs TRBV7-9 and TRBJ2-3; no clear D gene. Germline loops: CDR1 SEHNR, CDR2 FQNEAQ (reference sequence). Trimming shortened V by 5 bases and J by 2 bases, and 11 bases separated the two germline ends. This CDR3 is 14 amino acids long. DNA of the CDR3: TGTGCCAGCAGCGCCCTTAGCACCACAGATACGCAGTATTTT. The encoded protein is CASSALSTTDTQYF.

The CDR3 nucleotides are TGTGCCAGCAGCTTATTAGGGTCAAGCTCCTATAATTCACCCCTCCACTTT. Translation gives CASSLLGSSSYNSPLHF. This chain connects TRBV7-2 to TRBJ1-6, with D hard to call. V lost 2 bases and J lost 0, with 11 bases in between. Germline CDR1 SGHTA, CDR2 FQGNSA. The CDR3 runs 17 residues.

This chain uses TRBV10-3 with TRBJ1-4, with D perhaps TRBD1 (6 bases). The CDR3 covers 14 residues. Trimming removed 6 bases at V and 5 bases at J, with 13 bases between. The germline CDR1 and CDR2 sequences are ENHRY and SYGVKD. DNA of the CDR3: TGTGCCATCAGGGGGACACTTGAGAATGAAAAACTGTTTTTT. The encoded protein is CAIRGTLENEKLFF.

Here the CDR3 reads CASSLQLGNQPQHF. The CDR3 nucleotides are TGTGCCAGCAGTTTGCAACTGGGCAATCAGCCCCAGCATTTT. The J gene is TRBJ1-5, the V gene TRBV12-3 or TRBV12-4; D is unresolved. Trimming removed 3 bases from V and 2 bases from J, with 8 bases in between. This CDR3 is 14 amino acids long.

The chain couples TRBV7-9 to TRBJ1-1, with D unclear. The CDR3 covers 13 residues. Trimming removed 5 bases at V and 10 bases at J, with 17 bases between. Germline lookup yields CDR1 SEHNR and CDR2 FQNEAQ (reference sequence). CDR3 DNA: TGTGCCAGCAGCCCCGGGTCCTCCGTGGTAGCTTTCTTT. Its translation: CASSPGSSVVAFF.

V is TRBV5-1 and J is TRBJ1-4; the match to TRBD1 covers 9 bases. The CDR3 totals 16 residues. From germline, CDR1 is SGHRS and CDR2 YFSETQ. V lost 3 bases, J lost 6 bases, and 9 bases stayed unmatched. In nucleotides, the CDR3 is TGCGCCAGCAGCTCCGGGACAGGGCAGAATTATGAAAAACTGTTTTTT. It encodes CASSSGTGQNYEKLFF.

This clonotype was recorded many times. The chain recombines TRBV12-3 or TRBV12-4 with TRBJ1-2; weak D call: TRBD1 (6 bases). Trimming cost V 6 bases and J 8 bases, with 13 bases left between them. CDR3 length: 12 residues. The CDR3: CASSPQGIGYTF. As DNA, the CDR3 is TGTGCCAGCAGCCCGCAGGGGATCGGCTACACCTTC.

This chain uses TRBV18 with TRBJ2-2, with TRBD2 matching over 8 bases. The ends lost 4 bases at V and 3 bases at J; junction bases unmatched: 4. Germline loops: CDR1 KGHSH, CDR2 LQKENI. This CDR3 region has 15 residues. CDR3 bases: TGTGCCAGCTCACGCCAGGGACTAGACACCGGGGAGCTGTTTTTT. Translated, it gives CASSRQGLDTGELFF.

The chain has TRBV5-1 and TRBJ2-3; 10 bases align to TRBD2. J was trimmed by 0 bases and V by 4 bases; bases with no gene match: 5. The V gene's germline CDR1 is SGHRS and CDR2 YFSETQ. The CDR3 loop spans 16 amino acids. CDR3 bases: TGCGCCAGCAGCGGTTTAGCGGGGGGTAGCACAGATACGCAGTATTTT. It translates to CASSGLAGGSTDTQYF.

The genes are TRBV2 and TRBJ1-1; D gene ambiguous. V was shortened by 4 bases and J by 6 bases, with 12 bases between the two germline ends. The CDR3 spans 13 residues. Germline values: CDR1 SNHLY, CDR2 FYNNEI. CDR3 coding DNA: TGTGCCAGCAGTGGATCGGTTAATCCTGAAGCTTTCTTT. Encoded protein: CASSGSVNPEAFF. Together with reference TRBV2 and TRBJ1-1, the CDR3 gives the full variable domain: EPEVTQTPSHQVTQMGQEVILRCVPISNHLYFYWYRQILGQKVEFLVSFYNNEISEKSEIFDDQFSVERPDGSNFTLKIRSTKLEDSAMYFCASSGSVNPEAFFGQGTRLTVV.